One TCR beta chain is described in this entry. The data were taken from a study of blood T cell repertoires in COVID-19. Overall study: COVID-19 samples collected from the United States, Italy and Spain covered acute and convalescent phases.

Per germline, CDR1 LNHDA and CDR2 SQIVND (reference sequence). The CDR3 is 12 residues long. Trimming pared 5 bases from V and 11 bases from J, leaving 12 bases between. Those enrolled in Seattle joined during active infection and were followed longitudinally afterward. TCRdb keeps only in-frame clones here, not all; method: immunoSEQ multiplex PCR. The sample records about 250,000 clones, 86% being singletons. The material sequenced was peripheral blood. This clonotype originated in a woman aged 80 or older with COVID-19, enrolled during active disease. The J gene is TRBJ1-4, the V gene TRBV19; D perhaps matches TRBD1 (6 bases). For the CDR3, the DNA is TGTGCCAGTAGTGAAAAGACAGGTAAACTGTTTTTT. Protein product: CASSEKTGKLFF.